This T cell receptor (beta chain) was captured in a study of a mutant IDH1 vaccine in newly diagnosed glioma. In the study overall: Among treated patients, roughly 60% were male and approximately 40% female, and mean age was about 41 years. Study observations and caveats: Induction of immune responses by the vaccine occurred in about 95% of patients. Variations in leading peripheral T cell clonotypes appeared to have no connection with pseudoprogression.

Time point in this sample: baseline, week 1 (first vaccination visit). Treatment noted: pre-vaccination baseline after standard-of-care therapy. Astrocytomas found in donors were new, WHO grade 3 or 4, IDH1-mutant and ATRX-lost. Concerning this clone itself: Its antigen is undetermined.

The data were produced by immunoSEQ multiplex PCR, yet TCRdb's version contains in-frame clones alone and is incomplete. Of 98,000 or so clones listed, roughly 89% were seen once; the top ten hold under 0.65%. The source was PBMCs, collected from a glioma patient treated with radiotherapy, temozolomide or both. The receptor comes from a woman aged 45-65 years with glioma.

The CDR3 sequence is CASSLDTGEQPQHF. CDR3 in DNA: TGCGCCAGCAGCTTGGATACAGGGGAGCAGCCCCAGCATTTT. This rearrangement joins TRBV5-1 to TRBJ1-5, with 7 bases lining up with TRBD1. This CDR3 region has 14 residues. Germline CDR1 SGHRS, CDR2 YFSETQ. V lost 0 bases to trimming and J lost 7 bases; unmatched junction nucleotides: 4.